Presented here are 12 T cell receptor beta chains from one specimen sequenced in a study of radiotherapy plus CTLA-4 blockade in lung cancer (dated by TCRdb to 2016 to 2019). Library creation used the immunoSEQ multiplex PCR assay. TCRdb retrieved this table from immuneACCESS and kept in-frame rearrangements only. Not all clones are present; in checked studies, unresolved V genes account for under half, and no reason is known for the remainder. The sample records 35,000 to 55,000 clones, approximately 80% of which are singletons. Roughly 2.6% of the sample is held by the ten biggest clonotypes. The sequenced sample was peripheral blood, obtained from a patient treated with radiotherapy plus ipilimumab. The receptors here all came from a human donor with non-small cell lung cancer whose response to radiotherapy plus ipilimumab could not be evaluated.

This CDR3 reads CAWRQSISYEQYF. The CDR3 nucleotides read TGTGCCTGGAGACAGTCTATCAGCTACGAGCAGTACTTC. V usage is TRBV30 and J usage is TRBJ2-7; D ambiguous. Germline V gene lookup returns CDR1 GTSNPN and CDR2 SVGIG (reference sequence). The V end lost 3 bases, the J end lost 3 bases, and 12 bases lay between the germline ends. This CDR3 is built from 13 residues.

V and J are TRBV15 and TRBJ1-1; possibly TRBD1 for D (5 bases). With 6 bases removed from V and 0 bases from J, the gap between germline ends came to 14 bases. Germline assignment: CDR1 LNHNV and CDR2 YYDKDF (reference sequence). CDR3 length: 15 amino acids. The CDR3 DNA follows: TGTGCCACCAGTGTCGGGGGACGGATGAACACTGAAGCTTTCTTT. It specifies CATSVGGRMNTEAFF.

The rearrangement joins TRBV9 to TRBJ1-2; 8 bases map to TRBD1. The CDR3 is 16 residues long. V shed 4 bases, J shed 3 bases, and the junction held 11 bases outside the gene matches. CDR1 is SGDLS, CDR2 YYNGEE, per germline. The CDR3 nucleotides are TGTGCCAGCAGCTTGAGGACAGGGACCCCTTACTATGGCTACACCTTC. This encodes CASSLRTGTPYYGYTF.

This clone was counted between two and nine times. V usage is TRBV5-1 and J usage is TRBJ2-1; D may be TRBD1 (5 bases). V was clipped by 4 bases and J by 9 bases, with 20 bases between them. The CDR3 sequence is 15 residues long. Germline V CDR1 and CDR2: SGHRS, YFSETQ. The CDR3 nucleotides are TGCGCCAGCAGCGCTACTATACGCCAGCAGGGTGAGCAGTTCTTC. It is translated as CASSATIRQQGEQFF.

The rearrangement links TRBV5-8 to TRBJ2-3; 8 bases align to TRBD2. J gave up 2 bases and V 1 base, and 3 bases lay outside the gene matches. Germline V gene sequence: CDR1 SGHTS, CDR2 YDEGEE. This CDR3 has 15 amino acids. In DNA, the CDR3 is TGTGCCAGCAGCTTGCGGGGGGGACTCACAGATACGCAGTATTTT. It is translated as CASSLRGGLTDTQYF.

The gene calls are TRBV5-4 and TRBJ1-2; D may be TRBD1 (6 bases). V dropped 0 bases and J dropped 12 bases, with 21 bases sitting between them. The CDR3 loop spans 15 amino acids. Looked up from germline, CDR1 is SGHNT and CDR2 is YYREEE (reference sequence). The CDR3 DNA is TGTGCCAGCAGCTTGGCGACAGGAGGCCAACGCCGACACACCTTC. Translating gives CASSLATGGQRRHTF.

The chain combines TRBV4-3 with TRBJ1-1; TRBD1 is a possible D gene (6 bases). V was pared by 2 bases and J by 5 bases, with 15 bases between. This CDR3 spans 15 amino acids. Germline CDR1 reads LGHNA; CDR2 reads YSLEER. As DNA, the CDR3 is TGCGCCAGCAGCCAACTCTTCAGGGGTAATACTGAAGCTTTCTTT. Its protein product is CASSQLFRGNTEAFF.

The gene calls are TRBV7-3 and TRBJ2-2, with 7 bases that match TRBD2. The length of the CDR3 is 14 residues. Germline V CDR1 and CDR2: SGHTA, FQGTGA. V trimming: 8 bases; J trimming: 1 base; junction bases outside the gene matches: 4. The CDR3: CASGRGVNTGELFF. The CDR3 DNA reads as TGTGCCAGCGGGAGGGGAGTGAACACCGGGGAGCTGTTTTTT.

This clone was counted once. CDR3 region: CASSRQLAQPQHF. DNA of the CDR3: TGTGCCAGCAGCCGACAGTTGGCCCAGCCCCAGCATTTT. This chain links TRBV28 with TRBJ1-5, with a tentative D call TRBD1 (5 bases). The V gene lost 6 bases and the J gene lost 7 bases, with 13 bases spanning the gap. This CDR3 contains 13 residues. Germline CDR1 reads MDHEN; CDR2 reads SYDVKM.

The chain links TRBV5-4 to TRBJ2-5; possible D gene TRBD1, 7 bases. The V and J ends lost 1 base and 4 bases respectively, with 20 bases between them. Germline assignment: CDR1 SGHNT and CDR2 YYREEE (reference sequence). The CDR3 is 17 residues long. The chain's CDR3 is CASSLLVLAGGGETQYF. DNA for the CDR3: TGTGCCAGCAGCTTGTTGGTCCTGGCAGGGGGAGGAGAGACCCAGTACTTC.

Written as DNA, the CDR3 is TGTGCCAGCAGCCCTACTAGCGGACTGTACACCGGGGAGCTGTTTTTT. Protein: CASSPTSGLYTGELFF. This chain links TRBV7-3 with TRBJ2-2, with 8 bases matching TRBD2. V lost 5 bases, J lost 3 bases, and 8 bases stayed unmatched. Germline V CDR1 and CDR2: SGHTA, FQGTGA. The length of the CDR3 is 16 residues.

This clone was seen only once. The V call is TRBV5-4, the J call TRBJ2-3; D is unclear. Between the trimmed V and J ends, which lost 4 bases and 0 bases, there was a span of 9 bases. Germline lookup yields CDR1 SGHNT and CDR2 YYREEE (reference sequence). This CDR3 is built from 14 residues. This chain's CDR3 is CASSTKTSTDTQYF. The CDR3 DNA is TGTGCCAGCAGCACCAAAACTAGCACAGATACGCAGTATTTT.